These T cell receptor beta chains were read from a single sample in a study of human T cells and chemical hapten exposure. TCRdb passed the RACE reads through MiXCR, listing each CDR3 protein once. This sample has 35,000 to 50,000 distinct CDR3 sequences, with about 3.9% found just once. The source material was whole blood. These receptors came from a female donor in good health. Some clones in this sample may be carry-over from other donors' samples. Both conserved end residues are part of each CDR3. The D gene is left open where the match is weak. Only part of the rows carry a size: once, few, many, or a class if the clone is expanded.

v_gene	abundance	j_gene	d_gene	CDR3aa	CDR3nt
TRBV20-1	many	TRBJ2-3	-	CSADTDTQYF	TGCAGTGCTGACACAGATACGCAGTATTTT
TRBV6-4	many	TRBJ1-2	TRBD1	CASSARQGRRYGYTF	TGTGCCAGCAGTGCCCGACAGGGCCGTCGCTATGGCTACACCTTC
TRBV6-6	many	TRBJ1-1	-	CASSGDLNTEAFF	TGTGCCAGCAGTGGGGATCTGAACACTGAAGCTTTCTTT
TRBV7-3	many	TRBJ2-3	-	CASSPGRERTQYF	TGTGCCAGCAGCCCGGGGCGGGAACGGACGCAGTATTTT
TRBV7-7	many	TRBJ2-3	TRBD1	CASSLGQGAGDTQYF	TGTGCCAGCAGCTTGGGACAGGGGGCCGGAGATACGCAGTATTTT
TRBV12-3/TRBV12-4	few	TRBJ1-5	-	CASSSGRGLGPQHF	TGTGCCAGCAGTTCGGGGAGAGGGCTAGGGCCCCAGCATTTT
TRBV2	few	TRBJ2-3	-	CASSGPEGHTQYF	TGTGCCAGCAGTGGCCCCGAAGGTCATACGCAGTATTTT
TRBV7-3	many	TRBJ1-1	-	CASSLEQGTEAFF	TGTGCCAGCAGCTTGGAACAGGGCACTGAAGCTTTCTTT
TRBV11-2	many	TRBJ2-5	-	CASSSLRGLGETQYF	TGTGCCAGCAGCTCCCTCCGGGGGCTAGGGGAGACCCAGTACTTC
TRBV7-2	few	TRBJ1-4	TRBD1	CASSPELPGGDEKLFF	TGTGCCAGCAGCCCAGAACTCCCAGGGGGCGATGAAAAACTGTTTTTT
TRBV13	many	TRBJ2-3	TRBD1	CASTGTEGTQYF	TGTGCCAGCACCGGGACAGAAGGTACGCAGTATTTT
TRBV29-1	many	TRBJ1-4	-	CSVADIWNEKLFF	TGCAGCGTTGCAGACATTTGGAATGAAAAACTGTTTTTT
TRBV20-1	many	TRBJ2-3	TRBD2	CSDKRGGRDTQYF	TGCAGTGACAAGCGGGGGGGCCGAGATACGCAGTATTTT
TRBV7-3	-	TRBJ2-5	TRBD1	CASSRTGTGGAETQYF	TGTGCCAGCAGCCGCACTGGGACAGGGGGCGCGGAGACCCAGTACTTC
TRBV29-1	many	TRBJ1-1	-	CSVDKGLEAFF	TGCAGCGTTGATAAAGGTCTTGAAGCTTTCTTT
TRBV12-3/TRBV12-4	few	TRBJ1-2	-	CASSLKSSGDTF	TGTGCCAGCAGTCTCAAATCCTCGGGCGACACCTTC
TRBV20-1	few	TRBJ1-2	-	CSAGPRGQRTYGYTF	TGCAGTGCCGGACCCCGTGGACAGAGAACCTATGGCTACACCTTC
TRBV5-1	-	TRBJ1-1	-	CASSLEWRTEAFF	TGCGCCAGCAGCTTGGAGTGGAGGACTGAAGCTTTCTTT
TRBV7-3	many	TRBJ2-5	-	CASSPGAQETQYF	TGTGCCAGCAGCCCAGGCGCCCAAGAGACCCAGTACTTC
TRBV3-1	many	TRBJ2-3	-	CASSEDITDTQYF	TGTGCCAGCAGCGAGGACATCACAGATACGCAGTATTTT
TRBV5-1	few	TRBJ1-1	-	CASSWGSNTEAFF	TGCGCCAGCAGCTGGGGCTCGAACACTGAAGCTTTCTTT
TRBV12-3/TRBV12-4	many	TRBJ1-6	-	CASTLRVGTPLHF	TGTGCCAGCACCCTTAGGGTCGGTACACCCCTCCACTTT
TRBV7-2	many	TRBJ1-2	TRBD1	CASSLQGAPLYGYTF	TGTGCCAGCAGTTTACAGGGGGCCCCACTCTATGGCTACACCTTC
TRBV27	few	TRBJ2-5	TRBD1	CASSPGQFQETQYF	TGTGCCAGCAGCCCGGGACAGTTCCAAGAGACCCAGTACTTC
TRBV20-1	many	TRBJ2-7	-	CSARSHWGEQYF	TGCAGTGCTAGATCCCATTGGGGCGAGCAGTACTTC